This T cell receptor (beta chain) originates from a study of blood T cells in healthy people across ages. It was with a sample-barcoded 5' primer and a J-beta primer mix that a second PCR of roughly 7 to 12 cycles was run. One entry per CDR3 protein results from TCRdb running MiXCR on the 5' RACE reads. The table lists about 800,000 distinct CDR3 sequences, 25% of them singletons. The length of the CDR3 is 15 residues. The V end lost 3 bases, the J end lost 5 bases, and 14 bases lay between the germline ends. Germline CDR1 reads KGHSH; CDR2 reads LQKENI. These records were also assigned to another study, of T cells of mothers and their children.

The material sequenced was blood. This sequence was found in a boy aged 5 to 17 in good health. The rearrangement links TRBV18 to TRBJ2-1; tentative D call: TRBD1 (6 bases). The CDR3 reads CASSPWQGLDNEQFF. In DNA form, the CDR3 reads TGTGCCAGCTCACCTTGGCAGGGGCTAGACAATGAGCAGTTCTTC.